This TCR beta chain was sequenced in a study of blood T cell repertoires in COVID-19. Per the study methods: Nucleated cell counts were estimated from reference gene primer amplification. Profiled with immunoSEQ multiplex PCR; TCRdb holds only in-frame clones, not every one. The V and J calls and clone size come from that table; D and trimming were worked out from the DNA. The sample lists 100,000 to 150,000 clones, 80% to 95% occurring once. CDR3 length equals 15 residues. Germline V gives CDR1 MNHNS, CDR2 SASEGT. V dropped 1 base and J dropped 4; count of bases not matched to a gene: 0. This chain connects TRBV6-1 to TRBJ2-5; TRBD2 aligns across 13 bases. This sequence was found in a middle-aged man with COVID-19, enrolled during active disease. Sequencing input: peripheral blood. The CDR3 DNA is TGTGCCAGCAGTGAAGGACTAGCGGGAGGAGAGACCCAGTACTTC. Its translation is CASSEGLAGGETQYF.